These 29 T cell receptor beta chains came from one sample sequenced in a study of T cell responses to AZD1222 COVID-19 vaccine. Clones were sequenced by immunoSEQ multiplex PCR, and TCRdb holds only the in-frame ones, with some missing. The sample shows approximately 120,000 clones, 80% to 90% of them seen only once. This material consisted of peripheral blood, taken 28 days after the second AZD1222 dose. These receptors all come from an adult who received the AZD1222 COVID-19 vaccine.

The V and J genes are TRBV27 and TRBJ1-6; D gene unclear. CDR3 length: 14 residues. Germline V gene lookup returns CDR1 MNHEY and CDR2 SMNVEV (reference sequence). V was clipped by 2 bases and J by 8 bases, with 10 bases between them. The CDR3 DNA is TGTGCCAGCAGTTTAGGTCGGTTGGATTCACCCCTCCACTTT. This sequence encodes CASSLGRLDSPLHF.

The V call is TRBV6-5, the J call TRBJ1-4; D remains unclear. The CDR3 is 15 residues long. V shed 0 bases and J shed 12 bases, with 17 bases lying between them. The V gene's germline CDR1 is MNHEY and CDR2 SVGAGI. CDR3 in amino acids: CASSYSPGNVGELFF. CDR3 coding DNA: TGTGCCAGCAGTTACTCGCCCGGTAACGTGGGAGAACTGTTTTTT.

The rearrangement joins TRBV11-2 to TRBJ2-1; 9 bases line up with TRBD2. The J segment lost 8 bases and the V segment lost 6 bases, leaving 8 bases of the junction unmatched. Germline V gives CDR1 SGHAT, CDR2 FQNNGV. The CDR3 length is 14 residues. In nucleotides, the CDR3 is TGTGCCAGCAGAGCGGGAGGATTCTTGGATGAGCAGTTCTTC. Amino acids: CASRAGGFLDEQFF.

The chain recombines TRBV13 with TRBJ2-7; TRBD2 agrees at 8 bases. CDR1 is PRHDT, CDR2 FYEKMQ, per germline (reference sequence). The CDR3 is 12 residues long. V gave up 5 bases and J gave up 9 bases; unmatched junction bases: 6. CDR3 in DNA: TGTGCCAGCAGCCCCGGGGGGGGACGGCAGTACTTC. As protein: CASSPGGGRQYF.

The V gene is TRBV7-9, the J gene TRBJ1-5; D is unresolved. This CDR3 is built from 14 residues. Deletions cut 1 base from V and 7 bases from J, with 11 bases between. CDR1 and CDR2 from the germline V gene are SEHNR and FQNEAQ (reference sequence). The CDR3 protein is CASSLDKGGQPQHF. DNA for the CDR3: TGTGCCAGCAGCTTAGATAAGGGTGGCCAGCCCCAGCATTTT.

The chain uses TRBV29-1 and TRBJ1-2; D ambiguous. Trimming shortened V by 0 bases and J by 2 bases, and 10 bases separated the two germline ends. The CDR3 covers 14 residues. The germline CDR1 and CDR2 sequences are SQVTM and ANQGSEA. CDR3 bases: TGCAGCGTTGAAGATGAGGCGCGGAACTATGGCTACACCTTC. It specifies CSVEDEARNYGYTF.

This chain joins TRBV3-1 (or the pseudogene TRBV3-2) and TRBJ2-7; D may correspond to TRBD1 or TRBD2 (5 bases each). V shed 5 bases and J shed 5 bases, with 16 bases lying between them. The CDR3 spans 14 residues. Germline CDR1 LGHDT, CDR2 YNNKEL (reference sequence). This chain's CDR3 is CASSALGERDEQYF. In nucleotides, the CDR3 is TGTGCCAGCAGCGCTTTGGGGGAGAGGGACGAGCAGTACTTC.

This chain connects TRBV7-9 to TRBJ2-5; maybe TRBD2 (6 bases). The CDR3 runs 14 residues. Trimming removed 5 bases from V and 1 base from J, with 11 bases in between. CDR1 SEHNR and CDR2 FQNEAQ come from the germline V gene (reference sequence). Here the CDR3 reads CASSSGGVQETQYF. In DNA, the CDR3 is TGTGCCAGCAGCAGCGGAGGGGTCCAAGAGACCCAGTACTTC.

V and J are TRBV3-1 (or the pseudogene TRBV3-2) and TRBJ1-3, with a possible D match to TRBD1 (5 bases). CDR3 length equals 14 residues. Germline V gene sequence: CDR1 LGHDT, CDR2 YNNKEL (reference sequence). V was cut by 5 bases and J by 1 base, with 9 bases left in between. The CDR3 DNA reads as TGTGCCAGCAGCTTCGGGGGGTCTGGAAACACCATATATTTT. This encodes CASSFGGSGNTIYF.

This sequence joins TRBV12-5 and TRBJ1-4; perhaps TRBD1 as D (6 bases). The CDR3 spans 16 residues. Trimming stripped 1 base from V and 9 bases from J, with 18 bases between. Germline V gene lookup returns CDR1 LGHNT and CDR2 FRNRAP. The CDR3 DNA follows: TGTGCTAGTGGTTTGGAGCGGGGGCAGGGCCTACAAAAACTGTTTTTT. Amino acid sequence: CASGLERGQGLQKLFF.

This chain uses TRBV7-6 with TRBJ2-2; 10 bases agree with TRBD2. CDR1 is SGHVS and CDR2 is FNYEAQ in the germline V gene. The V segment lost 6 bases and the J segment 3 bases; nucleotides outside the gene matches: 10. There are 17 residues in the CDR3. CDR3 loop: CASRGLALRWDTGELFF. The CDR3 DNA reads TGTGCCAGCAGGGGACTAGCGTTAAGATGGGACACCGGGGAGCTGTTTTTT.

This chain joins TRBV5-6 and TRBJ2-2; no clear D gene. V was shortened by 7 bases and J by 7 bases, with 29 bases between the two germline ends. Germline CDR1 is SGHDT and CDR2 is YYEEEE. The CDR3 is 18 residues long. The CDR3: CASPSAHPIHSFGGELFF. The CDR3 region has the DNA TGTGCCAGCCCAAGCGCCCACCCGATTCACAGCTTCGGCGGGGAGCTGTTTTTT. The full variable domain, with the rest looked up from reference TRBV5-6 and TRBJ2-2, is DAGVTQSPTHLIKTRGQQVTLRCSPKSGHDTVSWYQQALGQGPQFIFQYYEEEERQRGNFPDRFSGHQFPNYSSELNVNALLLGDSALYLCASPSAHPIHSFGGELFFGEGSRLTVL.

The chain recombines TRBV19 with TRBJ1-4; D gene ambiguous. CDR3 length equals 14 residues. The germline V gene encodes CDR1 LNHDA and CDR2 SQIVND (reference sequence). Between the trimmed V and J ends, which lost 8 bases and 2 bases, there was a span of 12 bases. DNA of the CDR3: TGTGCCAGTTGGCGTGTAGGCACTAATGAAAAACTGTTTTTT. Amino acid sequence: CASWRVGTNEKLFF.

CDR3 loop: CASSTEDSNTEAFF. CDR3 DNA sequence: TGTGCCAGCTCGACGGAAGACTCGAACACTGAAGCTTTCTTT. The rearrangement links TRBV18 to TRBJ1-1, with no clear D. This CDR3 has 14 amino acids. V lost 6 bases to trimming and J lost 1 base, with 12 bases between them. In germline, CDR1 is KGHSH, CDR2 LQKENI.

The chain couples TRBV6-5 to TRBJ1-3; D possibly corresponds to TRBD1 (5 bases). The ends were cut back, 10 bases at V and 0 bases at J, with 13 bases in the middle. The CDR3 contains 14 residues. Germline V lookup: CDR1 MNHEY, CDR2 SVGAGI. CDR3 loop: CATTGVFSGNTIYF. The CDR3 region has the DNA TGTGCCACCACGGGGGTCTTCTCTGGAAACACCATATATTTT.

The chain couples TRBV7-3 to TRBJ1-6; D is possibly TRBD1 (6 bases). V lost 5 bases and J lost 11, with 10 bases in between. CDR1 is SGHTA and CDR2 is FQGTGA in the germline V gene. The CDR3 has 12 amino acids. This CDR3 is CASSLPGAPLHF. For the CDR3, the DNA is TGTGCCAGCAGCCTCCCAGGGGCACCCCTCCACTTT. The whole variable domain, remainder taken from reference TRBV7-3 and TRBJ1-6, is GAGVSQTPSNKVTEKGKYVELRCDPISGHTALYWYRQSLGQGPEFLIYFQGTGAADDSGLPNDRFFAVRPEGSVSTLKIQRTERGDSAVYLCASSLPGAPLHFGNGTRLTVT.

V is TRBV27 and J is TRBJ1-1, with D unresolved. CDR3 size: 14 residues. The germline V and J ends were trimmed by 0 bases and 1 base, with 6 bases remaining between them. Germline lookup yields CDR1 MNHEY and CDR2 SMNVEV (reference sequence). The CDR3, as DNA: TGTGCCAGCAGTTTATCCTGGGAGAACACTGAAGCTTTCTTT. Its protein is CASSLSWENTEAFF.

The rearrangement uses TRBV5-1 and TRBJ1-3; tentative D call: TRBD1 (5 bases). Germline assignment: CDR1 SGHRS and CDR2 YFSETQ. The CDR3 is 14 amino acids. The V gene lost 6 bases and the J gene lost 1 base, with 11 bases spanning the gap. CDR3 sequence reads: CASKTEPSGNTIYF. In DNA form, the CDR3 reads TGCGCCAGCAAGACAGAACCGTCTGGAAACACCATATATTTT.

As DNA, the CDR3 is TGTGCCAGCAGCTCCCCGGCCGGGATTAACACTGAAGCTTTCTTT. Translating gives CASSSPAGINTEAFF. The genes are TRBV7-8 and TRBJ1-1; no reliable D call. The CDR3 totals 15 residues. Per the germline V gene, CDR1 is SGHVS and CDR2 is FQNEAQ. The V end lost 4 bases, the J end lost 2 bases, and 14 bases lay between the germline ends. The complete variable domain, with remaining parts taken from reference TRBV7-8 and TRBJ1-1, reads GAGVSQSPRYKVAKRGQDVALRCDPISGHVSLFWYQQALGQGPEFLTYFQNEAQLDKSGLPSDRFFAERPEGSVSTLKIQRTQQEDSAVYLCASSSPAGINTEAFFGQGTRLTVV.

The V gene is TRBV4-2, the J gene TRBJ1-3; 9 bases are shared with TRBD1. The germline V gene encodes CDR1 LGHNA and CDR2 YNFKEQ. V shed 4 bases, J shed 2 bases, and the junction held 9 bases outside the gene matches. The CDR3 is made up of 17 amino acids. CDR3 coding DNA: TGTGCCAGCAGCCCGCAAACGGGGGACAGGGCTGGAAACACCATATATTTT. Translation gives CASSPQTGDRAGNTIYF.

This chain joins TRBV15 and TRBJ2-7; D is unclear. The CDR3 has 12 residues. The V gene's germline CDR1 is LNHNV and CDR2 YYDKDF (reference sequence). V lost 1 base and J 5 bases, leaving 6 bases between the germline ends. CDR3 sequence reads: CATSRVGNEQYF. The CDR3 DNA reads TGTGCCACCAGCAGAGTAGGAAACGAGCAGTACTTC.

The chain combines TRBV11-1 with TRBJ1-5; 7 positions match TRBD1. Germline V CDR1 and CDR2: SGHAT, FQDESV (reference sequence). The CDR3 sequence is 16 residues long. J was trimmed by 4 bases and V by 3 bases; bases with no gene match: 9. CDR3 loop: CASSLGRGLGNQPQHF. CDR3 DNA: TGTGCCAGCAGCTTGGGGAGGGGGCTGGGGAATCAGCCCCAGCATTTT.

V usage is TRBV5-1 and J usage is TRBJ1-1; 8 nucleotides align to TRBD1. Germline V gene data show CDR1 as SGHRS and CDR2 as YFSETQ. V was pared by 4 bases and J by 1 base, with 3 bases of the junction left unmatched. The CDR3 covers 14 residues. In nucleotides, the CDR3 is TGCGCCAGCAGCCGACAGGGGAAGAACACTGAAGCTTTCTTT. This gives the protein CASSRQGKNTEAFF. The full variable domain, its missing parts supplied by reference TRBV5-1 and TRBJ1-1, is KAGVTQTPRYLIKTRGQQVTLSCSPISGHRSVSWYQQTPGQGLQFLFEYFSETQRNKGNFPGRFSGRQFSNSRSEMNVSTLELGDSALYLCASSRQGKNTEAFFGQGTRLTVV.

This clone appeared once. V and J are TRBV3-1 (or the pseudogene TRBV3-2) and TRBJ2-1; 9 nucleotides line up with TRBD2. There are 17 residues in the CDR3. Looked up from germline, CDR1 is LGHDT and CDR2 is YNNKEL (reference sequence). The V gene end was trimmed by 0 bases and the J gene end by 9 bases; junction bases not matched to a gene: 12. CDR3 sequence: CASSQEGYQREAGEQFF. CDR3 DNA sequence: TGTGCCAGCAGCCAAGAGGGGTACCAGCGGGAGGCCGGTGAGCAGTTCTTC.

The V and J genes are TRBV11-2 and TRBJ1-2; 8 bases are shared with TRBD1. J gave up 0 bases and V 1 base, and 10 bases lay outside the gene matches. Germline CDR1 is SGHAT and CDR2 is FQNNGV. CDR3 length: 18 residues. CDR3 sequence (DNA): TGTGCCAGCAGCTTAGCGTGGGACAGGTCGAAAGCTAACTATGGCTACACCTTC. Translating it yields CASSLAWDRSKANYGYTF.

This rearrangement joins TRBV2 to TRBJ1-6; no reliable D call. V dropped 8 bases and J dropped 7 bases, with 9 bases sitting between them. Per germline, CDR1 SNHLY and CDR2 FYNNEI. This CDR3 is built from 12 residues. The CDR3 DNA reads TGTGCCAGCGCGTCGGGGAATTCACCCCTCCACTTT. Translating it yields CASASGNSPLHF.

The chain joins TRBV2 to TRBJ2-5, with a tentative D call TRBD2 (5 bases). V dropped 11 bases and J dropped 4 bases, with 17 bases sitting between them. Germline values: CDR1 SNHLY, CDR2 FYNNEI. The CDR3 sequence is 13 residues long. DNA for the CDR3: TGTGCCGCGACCGGGAACTCTCGAGAGACCCAGTACTTC. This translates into CAATGNSRETQYF.

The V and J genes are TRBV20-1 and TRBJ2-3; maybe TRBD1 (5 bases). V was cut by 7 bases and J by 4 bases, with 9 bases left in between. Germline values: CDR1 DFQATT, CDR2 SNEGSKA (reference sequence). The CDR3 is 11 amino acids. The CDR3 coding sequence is TGCAGTGGGGGCGCGCCAGATACGCAGTATTTT. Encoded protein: CSGGAPDTQYF.

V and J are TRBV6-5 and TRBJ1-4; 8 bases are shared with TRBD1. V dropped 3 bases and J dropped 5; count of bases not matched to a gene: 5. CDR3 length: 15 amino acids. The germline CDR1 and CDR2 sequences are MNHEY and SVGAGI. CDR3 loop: CASSYGQGLNEKLFF. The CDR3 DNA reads TGTGCCAGCAGTTATGGACAGGGACTCAATGAAAAACTGTTTTTT.